The 29 T cell receptor beta chains below come from one sample, sequenced in a study of cytomegalovirus exposure and HLA in healthy donors. It was with 60 Vbeta and 13 Jbeta primers that the PCR ran. Clones were sequenced by immunoSEQ multiplex PCR, and TCRdb holds only the in-frame ones, with some missing. The table records over 90,000 clones, roughly three quarters of them present only once. The sample taken for sequencing was PBMCs. The receptors here all came from a woman in her late teens or twenties in good health and CMV-seropositive.

The chain joins TRBV10-3 to TRBJ1-1; 7 bases agree with TRBD1. Looked up from germline, CDR1 is ENHRY and CDR2 is SYGVKD. This CDR3 spans 12 amino acids. J gave up 6 bases and V 10 bases, and 8 bases lay outside the gene matches. For the CDR3, the DNA is TGTGCCACCGAGGGGGCTGGCCCTGAAGCTTTCTTT. It translates to CATEGAGPEAFF.

This clone has a handful of counts. The chain recombines TRBV5-1 with TRBJ1-4, with TRBD1 matching 10 bases. The CDR3 extends over 17 amino acids. Per the germline V gene, CDR1 is SGHRS and CDR2 is YFSETQ. V lost 3 bases, J lost 2 bases, and 7 bases stayed unmatched. The CDR3 is CASSSTGQGFTNEKLFF. In DNA form, the CDR3 reads TGCGCCAGCAGCTCCACGGGACAGGGGTTCACTAATGAAAAACTGTTTTTT.

The V gene is TRBV7-3, the J gene TRBJ1-1; TRBD1 aligns across 7 bases. CDR1 SGHTA and CDR2 FQGTGA come from the germline V gene. The V segment lost 1 base and the J segment 11 bases; nucleotides outside the gene matches: 4. CDR3 length: 12 residues. The CDR3 is CASSLIEGAAFF. The DNA for the CDR3 is TGTGCCAGCAGCTTAATTGAGGGGGCGGCTTTCTTT.

V is TRBV9 and J is TRBJ2-3, with 9 bases lining up with TRBD2. V trimming: 1 base; J trimming: 0 bases; junction bases outside the gene matches: 3. CDR1 is SGDLS, CDR2 YYNGEE, per germline. The CDR3 totals 16 residues. CDR3 DNA sequence: TGTGCCAGCAGCGTATGGGGACTAGCAAGCACAGATACGCAGTATTTT. Amino acid sequence: CASSVWGLASTDTQYF.

The rearrangement joins TRBV9 to TRBJ1-1; D is possibly TRBD1 (5 bases). The V gene lost 0 bases and the J gene lost 0 bases, with 12 bases spanning the gap. Germline CDR1 is SGDLS and CDR2 is YYNGEE. CDR3 length: 16 amino acids. This CDR3 reads CASSVAAGPMNTEAFF. The CDR3 DNA sequence: TGTGCCAGCAGCGTAGCGGCAGGGCCGATGAACACTGAAGCTTTCTTT.

The V and J genes are TRBV12-5 and TRBJ1-6; TRBD1 agrees at 9 bases. Trimming cost V 5 bases and J 6 bases; bases outside gene matches: 8. The CDR3 consists of 16 residues. Germline V gives CDR1 LGHNT, CDR2 FRNRAP. The CDR3 coding sequence is TGTGCTAGTGGTCCGACGGACAGGGGACGTAATTCACCCCTCCACTTT. Protein: CASGPTDRGRNSPLHF.

This clone appeared a few times. J is TRBJ2-3 and V is TRBV19; the match to TRBD1 covers 11 bases. CDR1 and CDR2 (germline): LNHDA, SQIVND (reference sequence). V shed 4 bases, J shed 5 bases, and the junction held 5 bases outside the gene matches. This CDR3 region has 15 residues. As DNA, the CDR3 is TGTGCCAGTAGTAGAGGACAGGGGGCGGGAGATACGCAGTATTTT. This translates into CASSRGQGAGDTQYF.

This clone has only one observation. The rearrangement joins TRBV4-1 to TRBJ2-1; 14 nucleotides agree with TRBD2. The germline gives CDR1 MGHRA, CDR2 YSYEKL. Trimming cost V 4 bases and J 2 bases; bases outside gene matches: 10. The CDR3 sequence is 19 residues long. The CDR3 bases are TGCGCCAGCAGCCTTCAGGGACTAGCGGGAGCAGTAACCTACAATGAGCAGTTCTTC. It is translated as CASSLQGLAGAVTYNEQFF.

The gene calls are TRBV9 and TRBJ1-2; TRBD1 matches 7 bases. Germline lookup yields CDR1 SGDLS and CDR2 YYNGEE. The CDR3 has 17 residues. With V trimmed by 0 bases and J by 6 bases, 14 bases remained unmatched. CDR3 coding DNA: TGTGCCAGCAGCGTAGAGGTGGGGAGGCAGGGGGGAGATGGCTACACCTTC. Its translation: CASSVEVGRQGGDGYTF. Full variable domain (outside the CDR3, taken from reference TRBV9 and TRBJ1-2): DSGVTQTPKHLITATGQRVTLRCSPRSGDLSVYWYQQSLDQGLQFLIQYYNGEERAKGNILERFSAQQFPDLHSELNLSSLELGDSALYFCASSVEVGRQGGDGYTFGSGTRLTVV.

For the CDR3, the DNA is TGCGCCAGCAGCCAAACAGCCTTGAACACTGAAGCTTTCTTT. Protein: CASSQTALNTEAFF. J is TRBJ1-1 and V is TRBV5-1; D remains ambiguous. This CDR3 region has 14 residues. With 4 bases removed from V and 0 bases from J, the gap between germline ends came to 10 bases. CDR1 is SGHRS and CDR2 is YFSETQ in the germline V gene.

The chain couples TRBV6-5 to TRBJ1-2, with 9 bases lining up with TRBD1. The CDR3 is 15 amino acids. Trimming cost V 5 bases and J 4 bases; bases outside gene matches: 8. Germline V CDR1 and CDR2: MNHEY, SVGAGI. Here the CDR3 reads CASSPWDREFYGYTF. The CDR3 DNA is TGTGCCAGCAGTCCCTGGGACAGGGAGTTCTATGGCTACACCTTC.

CDR3 DNA sequence: TGTGCCAGCAGCGACCGAGGGGGTCCTACCTACGAGCAGTACTTC. It codes for CASSDRGGPTYEQYF. This chain uses TRBV2 with TRBJ2-7; D possibly corresponds to TRBD1 (6 bases). Germline V lookup: CDR1 SNHLY, CDR2 FYNNEI. The CDR3 runs 15 residues. Trimming took 6 bases from V and 2 from J, leaving 17 bases between them.

The chain uses TRBV11-2 and TRBJ1-1, with D unclear. This CDR3 region has 13 residues. Germline CDR1 reads SGHAT; CDR2 reads FQNNGV. V was pared by 3 bases and J by 3 bases, with 8 bases between. The CDR3 bases are TGTGCCAGCAGCTTTGGGCAGTACACTGAAGCTTTCTTT. Translation gives CASSFGQYTEAFF.

The genes are TRBV27 and TRBJ2-1, with D hard to call. Trimming took 5 bases from V and 0 from J, leaving 17 bases between them. CDR1 is MNHEY, CDR2 SMNVEV, per germline (reference sequence). This CDR3 is 17 amino acids long. DNA for the CDR3: TGTGCCAGCAGTCTAGACCCACTGGCGCCCTCCTACAATGAGCAGTTCTTC. It translates to CASSLDPLAPSYNEQFF.

The chain uses TRBV6-5 and TRBJ1-6, with 7 positions matching TRBD1. Germline V CDR1 and CDR2: MNHEY, SVGAGI. This CDR3 has 16 residues. With 0 bases clipped from V and 7 bases from J, the junction kept 6 bases outside the gene matches. CDR3 sequence reads: CASSYSGDRSNSPLHF. The CDR3 DNA is TGTGCCAGCAGTTACTCTGGGGACAGATCGAATTCACCCCTCCACTTT.

V and J are TRBV10-3 and TRBJ2-1, with 7 bases aligning to TRBD2. CDR3 size: 16 residues. V dropped 10 bases and J dropped 7; count of bases not matched to a gene: 19. CDR1 is ENHRY, CDR2 SYGVKD, per germline. The CDR3: CATGSGGGGVENEQFF. CDR3 sequence (DNA): TGTGCCACCGGGTCGGGTGGGGGAGGGGTAGAAAATGAGCAGTTCTTC.

This clone turned up a few times. This CDR3 is also generated by other DNA sequences in the sample. This rearrangement joins TRBV5-8 to TRBJ1-5, with 9 positions matching TRBD1. CDR1 is SGHTS and CDR2 is YDEGEE in the germline V gene. The trim removed 4 bases at V and 4 bases at J, leaving 9 bases unmatched. CDR3 length: 16 amino acids. The CDR3 here is CASSRVMDRGNQPQHF. In DNA form, the CDR3 reads TGTGCCAGCAGCCGAGTAATGGACAGGGGAAATCAGCCCCAGCATTTT. The variable domain in full, with the rest retrieved from reference TRBV5-8 and TRBJ1-5, is EAGVTQSPTHLIKTRGQQATLRCSPISGHTSVYWYQQALGLGLQFLLWYDEGEERNRGNFPPRFSGRQFPNYSSELNVNALELEDSALYLCASSRVMDRGNQPQHFGDGTRLSIL.

This clone was observed a single time. The genes are TRBV9 and TRBJ2-7, with 11 bases lining up with TRBD1. V lost 3 bases to trimming and J lost 3 bases; unmatched junction nucleotides: 2. The germline V gene has CDR1 SGDLS and CDR2 YYNGEE. There are 14 residues in the CDR3. The CDR3 region is CASSGGTGGYEQYF. The CDR3 DNA reads as TGTGCCAGCAGCGGGGGGACAGGGGGCTACGAGCAGTACTTC.

This chain uses TRBV2 with TRBJ2-7; 10 bases are shared with TRBD1. V lost 6 bases, J lost 2 bases, and 10 bases stayed unmatched. Germline lookup yields CDR1 SNHLY and CDR2 FYNNEI. CDR3 length: 16 residues. CDR3 region: CASRGTGVILAYEQYF. The CDR3 bases are TGTGCCAGCAGAGGGACAGGGGTCATACTTGCCTACGAGCAGTACTTC.

The V and J genes are TRBV7-8 and TRBJ1-5, with D hard to call. The CDR3 consists of 16 residues. Trimming removed 1 base from V and 4 bases from J, with 14 bases in between. Germline lookup yields CDR1 SGHVS and CDR2 FQNEAQ. The CDR3 DNA reads as TGTGCCAGCAGCTTAGGGAGCGGGGTCCCGAATCAGCCCCAGCATTTT. Translated: CASSLGSGVPNQPQHF.

The gene calls are TRBV7-6 and TRBJ2-7; maybe TRBD1 (6 bases). The CDR3 is made up of 13 amino acids. From germline, CDR1 is SGHVS and CDR2 FNYEAQ. Trimming removed 6 bases from V and 4 bases from J, with 13 bases in between. The CDR3 here is CASSRGQGYEQYF. CDR3 DNA sequence: TGTGCCAGCAGTCGTGGGCAGGGGTACGAGCAGTACTTC.

The chain combines TRBV11-3 with TRBJ1-5; D is ambiguous. CDR3 length: 14 amino acids. Trimming removed 4 bases from V and 9 bases from J, with 16 bases in between. Germline V gene lookup returns CDR1 SGHNT and CDR2 YENEEA. The CDR3 loop reads CASSSRVGRGPQHF. The CDR3 region has the DNA TGTGCCAGCAGCTCCCGTGTCGGACGGGGGCCCCAGCATTTT.

This chain joins TRBV11-2 and TRBJ1-2; D not resolved. Per germline, CDR1 SGHAT and CDR2 FQNNGV. The CDR3 is 16 residues long. Trimming removed 5 bases at V and 4 bases at J, with 20 bases between. The CDR3 DNA sequence: TGTGCCAGCAGCCCGCGGTTAGAGGGCAGACTCTATGGCTACACCTTC. Amino acids: CASSPRLEGRLYGYTF.

J is TRBJ1-1 and V is TRBV27, with 8 bases fitting TRBD1. Looked up from germline, CDR1 is MNHEY and CDR2 is SMNVEV (reference sequence). The CDR3 loop spans 16 amino acids. J was trimmed by 6 bases and V by 6 bases; bases with no gene match: 15. DNA for the CDR3: TGTGCCAGCAGGGACTTTTTTGGGGCAGGGGGCGCTGAAGCTTTCTTT. This encodes CASRDFFGAGGAEAFF.

This chain uses TRBV6-1 with TRBJ1-2; D call uncertain. This CDR3 region has 14 residues. The V gene lost 2 bases and the J gene lost 1 base, with 8 bases spanning the gap. The germline gives CDR1 MNHNS, CDR2 SASEGT. CDR3 DNA: TGTGCCAGCAGTGAACAGGTGCTTAACTATGGCTACACCTTC. This gives the protein CASSEQVLNYGYTF.

This clone occurred a few times. Its ends do not fully match the called genes, so a read error is possible. The chain couples TRBV7-7 to TRBJ2-4, with D perhaps TRBD2 (5 bases). CDR1 is SSHAT and CDR2 is FNYEAQ in the germline V gene (reference sequence). There are 20 residues in the CDR3. The CDR3 sequence is CASSAEPRIYRKRAKNIQYF. In DNA form, the CDR3 reads TGTGCTAGCAGCGCAGAACCACGAATATATCGCAAGCGGGCCAAAAACATTCAGTACTTC.

The chain combines TRBV6-6 with TRBJ1-1; possibly TRBD1 for D (5 bases). The CDR3 has 13 amino acids. Trimming took 6 bases from V and 4 from J, leaving 12 bases between them. CDR1 is MNHNY, CDR2 SVGAGI, per germline (reference sequence). The chain's CDR3 is CASRGPRVTEAFF. CDR3 coding DNA: TGTGCCAGCAGGGGTCCCAGGGTCACTGAAGCTTTCTTT.

This clone was seen a single time. The rearrangement links TRBV25-1 to TRBJ1-4; D remains ambiguous. The CDR3 totals 17 residues. V dropped 4 bases and J dropped 6 bases, with 21 bases sitting between them. The germline V gene has CDR1 MGHDK and CDR2 SYGVNS. In DNA form, the CDR3 reads TGTGCCAGCAGTGGATCAAAAATTCCGGCGCGGTATGAAAAACTGTTTTTT. It yields the protein CASSGSKIPARYEKLFF.

This clone was seen only a few times. J is TRBJ1-2 and V is TRBV5-4, with 9 bases matching TRBD1. The CDR3 runs 16 residues. J gave up 3 bases and V 0 bases, and 6 bases lay outside the gene matches. Germline lookup yields CDR1 SGHNT and CDR2 YYREEE (reference sequence). The CDR3 loop is CASSLGPTGGDYGYTF. The CDR3 coding sequence is TGTGCCAGCAGCTTGGGACCGACAGGGGGGGACTATGGCTACACCTTC.